The rows below give T cell receptor beta chains drawn from one sample of a study of beta chain features in type 1 diabetes. Using immunoSEQ multiplex PCR, the repertoire was profiled, and TCRdb retains in-frame clones only, with some absent. The sample has 95,000 to 110,000 clones, approximately 30% seen once; the top ten hold more than 0.45%. The sequencing sample was made of central memory CD4+ T cells from blood. The origin of the receptors is a woman between 18 and 30 years old with type 1 diabetes. The conserved cysteine and the conserved F or W are not part of the CDR3 here.

>TRBJ2-2|TRBV20-1
SASTGGELF
>TRBJ2-1|TRBV9
ASSVVASDNEQL
>TRBJ2-5|TRBV5-1
ASSWTWGPETQY
>TRBJ2-3|TRBV2
ASSPALGGTDTQY
>TRBJ2-1|TRBV10-3
AISSGYPLAGGPEDEQF
>TRBJ1-4|TRBV6-6
ASSYGGPNEKLF
>TRBJ2-3|TRBV28
AGGTSGFTDTQY
>TRBJ2-3|TRBV9
ASDSGRTDTQY
>TRBJ2-1|TRBV18
ASSPGALLNEQF
>TRBJ1-2|TRBV18
ASSPGTGGEGYGYT
>TRBJ1-2|TRBV6-6
ASNQKGSGFGYGYT
>TRBJ1-1|TRBV18
ASSPQYRTMNTEAF
>TRBJ1-2|TRBV5-1
ASSSTGTGTNGYT
>TRBJ2-3|TRBV9
ASSPGVTDTQY
>TRBJ2-1|TRBV2
ASSGFSSGNEQF
>TRBJ2-7|TRBV13
ASSLGGSSYEQY
>TRBJ1-5|TRBV6-6
ASSSGQGNQPQH
>TRBJ1-1|TRBV14
ASSQARAGEAF
>TRBJ2-7|TRBV27
ASSLKAGGIYEQY
>TRBJ2-1|TRBV28
ASSSRTSGRAYNEQF
>TRBJ2-3|TRBV10-2
ASSSQGTDTQY
>TRBJ1-1|TRBV6-6
ASSNPTGWVTEAF
>TRBJ2-5|TRBV6-5
ASSAPGQETQY
>TRBJ1-2|TRBV18
ASSPTGVNNYGYT
>TRBJ2-6|TRBV27
ASSLYSGGEISGANVLT
>TRBJ2-5|TRBV6-6
ASSLVGGTGTETQY
>TRBJ2-1|TRBV7-2
ASSSTRLAGGGNEQF
>TRBJ2-3|TRBV30
AWSGSWTSGRASTQY
>TRBJ2-3|TRBV5-4
ASRASGRAGSDTQY
>TRBJ1-2|TRBV29-1
SVVQGDSGYT
>TRBJ1-1|TRBV19
ASSISRLAEAF
>TRBJ2-2|TRBV4-1
ASSQGGLAGVGTGELF
>TRBJ2-1|TRBV11-2
ASSLDYPVYNEQF
>TRBJ2-7|TRBV20-1
SASQGNEQY
>TRBJ2-1|TRBV6-1
ASNTQGEQF
>TRBJ1-1|TRBV5-6
ASSFRDRVAGAF
>TRBJ2-7|TRBV9
ASSLDSSYEQY